This TCR beta chain comes out of a study of blood T cell repertoires in COVID-19. The length of the CDR3 is 16 residues. J was trimmed by 3 bases and V by 6 bases; bases with no gene match: 11. The germline CDR1 and CDR2 sequences are MDHEN and SYDVKM. In the original processing: Reference gene primers were amplified, and this amplification served to estimate nucleated cell counts. Clones were read by immunoSEQ multiplex PCR, and TCRdb kept only the in-frame ones, dropping some. The V and J calls and clone size come from that table; D and trimming were worked out from the DNA. Seen here are some 180,000 clones, about 85% observed once, and the top ten hold 6% to 6.5%.

The sequence was collected from a man aged 35 to 55 who had recovered from COVID-19. This rearrangement joins TRBV28 to TRBJ2-1; 7 bases line up with TRBD1. Sequenced material: PBMCs or T cells enriched from blood (not recorded which). CDR3 coding DNA: TGTGCCAGCAGAACACGCCAGACAGGGAGCTACAATGAGCAGTTCTTC. Encoded protein: CASRTRQTGSYNEQFF.